The 16 T cell receptor beta chains given below trace back to one sample, sequenced in a study of T-cell memory formation after mild COVID-19. MiXCR, run by TCRdb on the 5' RACE reads, gives a single entry per CDR3 protein. The sample contains approximately 340,000 distinct CDR3 sequences, over 10% of which appear only once. Sequencing input: PBMCs or a T cell subset sorted from them (not recorded which). The source of these receptors is a man between 18 and 35 years old who had mild COVID-19 (a few samples of this study predate the infection). Cell type and time point are not known.

This clonotype has more than one count but fewer than ten. The chain uses TRBV4-1 and TRBJ2-7; 9 bases align to TRBD1. With 3 bases clipped from V and 4 bases from J, the junction kept 4 bases outside the gene matches. CDR1 is MGHRA and CDR2 is YSYEKL in the germline V gene. CDR3 length: 14 amino acids. In DNA, the CDR3 is TGCGCCAGCAGCCATCCACAGGGGGCGTACGAGCAGTACTTC. Translation: CASSHPQGAYEQYF.

This chain links TRBV6-2 or TRBV6-3 with TRBJ2-7; D gene uncertain. V was cut by 2 bases and J by 0 bases, with 11 bases left in between. CDR1 and CDR2 from the germline V gene are MNHEY and SVGEGT. This CDR3 is 15 amino acids long. The CDR3 loop reads CASSYDRTGSYEQYV. DNA for the CDR3: TGTGCCAGCAGTTACGATAGAACGGGCTCCTACGAGCAGTACGTC.

This clonotype was found a few times. The J gene is TRBJ1-1, the V gene TRBV5-5; TRBD1 might be the D (5 bases). Germline V gene data show CDR1 as SGHKS and CDR2 as YYEKEE (reference sequence). This CDR3 has 15 amino acids. V was clipped by 4 bases and J by 1 base, with 14 bases between them. The CDR3 here is CASSPYRQPNTEAFF. CDR3 bases: TGTGCCAGCAGCCCGTATCGACAGCCGAACACTGAAGCTTTCTTT.

This clonotype was picked up a small number of times. The rearrangement uses TRBV7-9 and TRBJ2-5; D is possibly TRBD1 (6 bases). The V end was cut by 2 bases, the J end by 2 bases, with 12 bases between. Germline CDR1 reads SEHNR; CDR2 reads FQNEAQ (reference sequence). This CDR3 comprises 15 residues. DNA of the CDR3: TGTGCCAGCAGCTTATCAGGGGACGGGCAAGAGACCCAGTACTTC. Protein sequence: CASSLSGDGQETQYF.

This chain uses TRBV7-2 with TRBJ1-1; D gene unclear. V was trimmed by 3 bases and J by 3 bases, leaving 11 bases between them. Germline loops: CDR1 SGHTA, CDR2 FQGNSA. The CDR3 runs 14 residues. CDR3 amino acids: CASSFTAFDTEAFF. CDR3 nucleotides: TGTGCCAGCAGCTTCACAGCCTTCGACACTGAAGCTTTCTTT.

This clonotype was recorded at least ten times. V gene TRBV6-5 combines with J gene TRBJ2-2; D is possibly TRBD2 (7 bases). Germline CDR1 reads MNHEY; CDR2 reads SVGAGI. CDR3 length equals 13 residues. V was shortened by 8 bases and J by 6 bases, with 13 bases between the two germline ends. The CDR3 nucleotides read TGTGCCAGCGGGAGGGGGATCGCCGGGGAGCTGTTTTTT. Protein: CASGRGIAGELFF.

This clonotype was seen a few times. V gene TRBV4-1 combines with J gene TRBJ1-2; no clear D gene. V was trimmed by 4 bases and J by 7 bases, leaving 16 bases between them. Per germline, CDR1 MGHRA and CDR2 YSYEKL. CDR3 length: 14 amino acids. The CDR3 loop reads CASSLPPPVGGYTF. CDR3 nucleotides: TGCGCCAGCAGCCTTCCCCCCCCCGTCGGTGGCTACACCTTC.

This chain joins TRBV29-1 and TRBJ2-1; a weak D match, TRBD1 (6 bases). From germline, CDR1 is SQVTM and CDR2 ANQGSEA. The V end lost 7 bases, the J end lost 13 bases, and 20 bases lay between the germline ends. The CDR3 spans 12 residues. CDR3 protein: CSAHRSAGVQFF. In nucleotides, the CDR3 is TGCAGCGCCCATAGGTCCGCAGGGGTCCAGTTCTTC.

The CDR3 bases are TGTGCCAGCAGCCCTCCGAGGAGAATATACACCGGGGAGCTGTTTTTT. As protein: CASSPPRRIYTGELFF. V usage is TRBV7-9 and J usage is TRBJ2-2; no firm D call. Trimming cost V 5 bases and J 3 bases, with 16 bases left between them. Germline CDR1 is SEHNR and CDR2 is FQNEAQ (reference sequence). CDR3 length: 16 residues.

The table lists this clonotype with many counts. This rearrangement joins TRBV9 to TRBJ2-3; D is undetermined. CDR1 and CDR2 from the germline V gene are SGDLS and YYNGEE. This CDR3 contains 12 residues. The ends were cut back, 5 bases at V and 4 bases at J, with 8 bases in the middle. CDR3 bases: TGTGCCAGCAGAAGCGCCGCAGATACGCAGTATTTT. As protein: CASRSAADTQYF.

This clonotype was counted between two and nine times. The V and J genes are TRBV10-3 and TRBJ2-7; D is uncertain. The CDR3 has 15 amino acids. The germline CDR1 and CDR2 sequences are ENHRY and SYGVKD. Deletions cut 3 bases from V and 0 bases from J, with 12 bases between. The DNA for the CDR3 is TGTGCCATCAGTGACCCCGGCTATAGCTCCTACGAGCAGTACTTC. Amino acids: CAISDPGYSSYEQYF.

The rearrangement uses TRBV28 and TRBJ2-1; D is unresolved. The germline V gene encodes CDR1 MDHEN and CDR2 SYDVKM. Trimming left V 2 bases short and J 7 bases short, with 18 bases between. The CDR3 is 16 residues long. CDR3 bases: TGTGCCAGCAGTTTACCCCCCCGGCGGAGATGGAATGAGCAGTTCTTC. It is translated as CASSLPPRRRWNEQFF.

The genes are TRBV27 and TRBJ2-3; the D gene is possibly TRBD1 (5 bases). The CDR3 is made up of 16 amino acids. V was clipped by 2 bases and J by 5 bases, with 17 bases between them. The germline CDR1 and CDR2 sequences are MNHEY and SMNVEV (reference sequence). The CDR3 region has the DNA TGTGCCAGCAGTTTACTCAATACCCAAGGGGTAGATACGCAGTATTTT. Translated: CASSLLNTQGVDTQYF.

Only a few counts were recorded for this clonotype. The rearrangement links TRBV7-6 to TRBJ1-4; tentatively, D is TRBD1 (6 bases). Germline assignment: CDR1 SGHVS and CDR2 FNYEAQ. Trimming removed 4 bases from V and 5 bases from J, with 11 bases in between. The CDR3 contains 14 residues. The CDR3 is CASSSRDTNEKLFF. DNA of the CDR3: TGTGCCAGCAGCTCCAGGGACACAAATGAAAAACTGTTTTTT.

This clonotype was seen a handful of times. The chain has TRBV20-1 and TRBJ2-7; D is uncertain. The CDR3 is 15 amino acids. Germline V lookup: CDR1 DFQATT, CDR2 SNEGSKA (reference sequence). V lost 4 bases, J lost 2 bases, and 18 bases lay in between. CDR3 in amino acids: CSAKPTGTSPYEQYF. The CDR3 coding sequence is TGCAGTGCTAAGCCCACCGGTACCTCCCCCTACGAGCAGTACTTC.

This clonotype was detected only a few times. The rearrangement joins TRBV5-1 to TRBJ2-5, with TRBD2 as a possible D gene (5 bases). The CDR3 runs 13 residues. Trimming shortened V by 6 bases and J by 5 bases, and 14 bases separated the two germline ends. In germline, CDR1 is SGHRS, CDR2 YFSETQ. In nucleotides, the CDR3 is TGCGCCAGCAACCCGAGGACTGGCGAGACCCAGTACTTC. Translating it yields CASNPRTGETQYF.